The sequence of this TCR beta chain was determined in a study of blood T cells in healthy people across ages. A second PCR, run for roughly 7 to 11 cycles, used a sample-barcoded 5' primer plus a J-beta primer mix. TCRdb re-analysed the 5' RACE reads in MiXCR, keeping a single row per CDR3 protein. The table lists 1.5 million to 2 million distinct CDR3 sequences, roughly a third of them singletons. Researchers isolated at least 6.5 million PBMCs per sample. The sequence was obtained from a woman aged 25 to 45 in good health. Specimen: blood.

The CDR3 coding sequence is TGCAGCGTTCTCACTACAGATCAGCCCCAGCATTTT. Protein product: CSVLTTDQPQHF. The chain uses TRBV20-1 and TRBJ1-5; D uncertain. Germline V gene lookup returns CDR1 DFQATT and CDR2 SNEGSKA (reference sequence). The CDR3 is 12 amino acids.